This record concerns one TCR beta chain sequence. No antigen is known for it. Naive CD8 libraries used 20,000 to 1,000,000 sorted cells and 10%, 30% or 50% RNA. Sorting selected naive CD8 T cells with a CD8+CD4-CCR7+CD45RA+ phenotype. This specimen comes from a study of molecular identifiers for immune sequencing clone quantification. Study-wide background: In replicates, the authors split RNA from around 18,000 or 91,000 naive CD8 cells five ways and sequenced four. Overall study results and limits: Among around 970,000 naive cells, spiked Jurkat TCR RNA from a single cell was reportedly detectable.

TCRdb passed the PCR reads through MiXCR, listing each CDR3 protein once. Of about 500,000 distinct CDR3 sequences in the sample, approximately 25% were seen once. Germline values: CDR1 SGHTA, CDR2 FQGTGA. The CDR3 spans 13 residues. With 4 bases removed from V and 5 bases from J, the gap between germline ends came to 11 bases. The receptor was isolated from a human donor in good health. Some libraries in this study had Jurkat cell RNA spiked in. The material sequenced was naive CD8+ T cells from blood, with Jurkat cell RNA spiked in. Subset described: FACS-sorted CD8+CD4-CCR7+CD45RA+ naive T cells. The V call is TRBV7-3, the J call TRBJ1-1; no clear D gene. The DNA for the CDR3 is TGTGCCAGCAGCTCTCAGAGACGTACTGAAGCTTTCTTT. Translating it yields CASSSQRRTEAFF.